The 29 T cell receptor beta chains presented below share a single source sample, sequenced in a study of beta chain features in type 1 diabetes. Study findings and constraints: Among all four CD4+ subsets, Type 1 diabetes patients had TCRB CDR3s that were moderately but significantly shorter.

cDNA synthesis used the whole RNA isolate, giving expressed TCRB sequences. TCRdb's copy holds only in-frame clones and misses some; the assay was immunoSEQ multiplex PCR. The table includes some 350,000 clones, over 8.5% detected once. No antigen has been assigned to these receptors. Sequencing input: central memory CD4+ T cells from blood. All receptors come from a man aged 25 to 40 with type 1 diabetes.

This rearrangement joins TRBV5-4 to TRBJ1-5, with no clear D. The germline CDR1 and CDR2 sequences are SGHNT and YYREEE (reference sequence). CDR3 size: 12 residues. V was cut by 0 bases and J by 4 bases, with 2 bases left in between. This CDR3 is CASSLDNQPQHF. The CDR3 nucleotides read TGTGCCAGCAGCTTGGATAATCAGCCCCAGCATTTT.

The CDR3 region is CASSTLYSSGNTIYF. In DNA form, the CDR3 reads TGTGCCAGCAGCACCCTCTACAGCTCTGGAAACACCATATATTTT. V usage is TRBV6-6 and J usage is TRBJ1-3; D ambiguous. This CDR3 has 15 residues. Trimming pared 6 bases from V and 0 bases from J, leaving 12 bases between. Germline CDR1 and CDR2: MNHNY and SVGAGI (reference sequence).

This rearrangement joins TRBV5-1 to TRBJ1-1, with TRBD1 as a possible D gene (6 bases). The germline gives CDR1 SGHRS, CDR2 YFSETQ. The CDR3 is 14 residues long. V was shortened by 2 bases and J by 4 bases, with 12 bases between the two germline ends. The CDR3 loop reads CASSLVTGRTEAFF. CDR3 sequence (DNA): TGCGCCAGCAGCTTAGTAACAGGGCGCACTGAAGCTTTCTTT.

V is TRBV19 and J is TRBJ1-1, with TRBD1 matching 8 bases. Germline V gene data show CDR1 as LNHDA and CDR2 as SQIVND (reference sequence). The V and J ends lost 6 bases and 1 base, in that order; junction bases with no gene match: 4. This CDR3 contains 14 residues. CDR3 region: CASSLGQGNTEAFF. CDR3 DNA sequence: TGTGCCAGTAGCCTCGGACAGGGGAACACTGAAGCTTTCTTT.

The chain links TRBV9 to TRBJ1-5; 8 nucleotides align to TRBD1. V was clipped by 4 bases and J by 0 bases; unmatched bases: 3. Germline-derived CDR1 and CDR2 are SGDLS and YYNGEE. This CDR3 region has 15 residues. As DNA, the CDR3 is TGTGCCAGCAGCCTCGGACAGGGTAGCAATCAGCCCCAGCATTTT. This codes for CASSLGQGSNQPQHF.

This clone was observed many times. V is TRBV2 and J is TRBJ1-5; possible D gene TRBD1, 5 bases. The germline V gene has CDR1 SNHLY and CDR2 FYNNEI. The CDR3 contains 12 residues. The V gene lost 8 bases and the J gene lost 3 bases, with 8 bases spanning the gap. CDR3 DNA: TGTGCCAGCCAGGGTCCCAATCAGCCCCAGCATTTT. It codes for CASQGPNQPQHF.

This clone occurred a few times. J is TRBJ2-3 and V is TRBV4-1; 7 bases fit TRBD1. Germline trimming cut 2 bases from V and 5 bases from J; bases unmatched to any gene: 7. This CDR3 is built from 15 residues. The germline gives CDR1 MGHRA, CDR2 YSYEKL. CDR3 DNA: TGCGCCAGCAGCCAACGACAGGGATGGCAAGATACGCAGTATTTT. It is translated as CASSQRQGWQDTQYF.

This clone was found a few times. V is TRBV28 and J is TRBJ2-1; the match to TRBD2 covers 9 bases. V was pared by 10 bases and J by 3 bases, with 4 bases of the junction left unmatched. Germline V gives CDR1 MDHEN, CDR2 SYDVKM. The CDR3 is 13 amino acids. In DNA form, the CDR3 reads TGTGCCACCGGTAGCGGGAGCTACAATGAGCAGTTCTTC. Its translation is CATGSGSYNEQFF.

This clone was recorded a few times. This chain uses TRBV25-1 with TRBJ1-6, with D maybe TRBD1 (5 bases). Germline assignment: CDR1 MGHDK and CDR2 SYGVNS. This CDR3 region has 15 residues. With 1 base removed from V and 7 bases from J, the gap between germline ends came to 11 bases. CDR3 protein: CASSESIGANSPLHF. For the CDR3, the DNA is TGTGCCAGCAGTGAATCAATAGGGGCGAATTCACCCCTCCACTTT.

The genes are TRBV5-8 and TRBJ2-7; TRBD1 aligns across 10 bases. In germline, CDR1 is SGHTS, CDR2 YDEGEE. V gave up 4 bases and J gave up 2 bases; unmatched junction bases: 6. This CDR3 is built from 15 residues. CDR3: CASSPGQGTTYEQYF. The CDR3 DNA reads TGTGCCAGCAGCCCGGGACAGGGGACCACCTACGAGCAGTACTTC.

This clone was detected ten times or more. The chain is built from TRBV29-1 and TRBJ2-2; tentatively, D is TRBD2 (5 bases). CDR1 is SQVTM and CDR2 is ANQGSEA in the germline V gene. V dropped 5 bases and J dropped 7 bases, with 8 bases sitting between them. This CDR3 has 11 amino acids. CDR3 loop: CSVWERGELFF. The CDR3, as DNA: TGCAGCGTTTGGGAGCGCGGGGAGCTGTTTTTT.

This clone came up a few times. The rearrangement links TRBV27 to TRBJ2-3; D might be TRBD2 (5 bases). The CDR3 extends over 13 amino acids. V was cut by 5 bases and J by 11 bases, with 17 bases left in between. CDR1 MNHEY and CDR2 SMNVEV come from the germline V gene (reference sequence). The DNA for the CDR3 is TGTGCCAGCAGTCTCCGTTATGGGAGTCAGCAGTATTTT. Its protein product is CASSLRYGSQQYF.

This clone was observed a few times. The gene calls are TRBV29-1 and TRBJ2-3; either TRBD1 or TRBD2 may fit D (5 bases each). The CDR3 consists of 15 residues. The V end was cut by 2 bases, the J end by 2 bases, with 14 bases between. Germline V gene lookup returns CDR1 SQVTM and CDR2 ANQGSEA. CDR3 sequence reads: CSVELGVENTDTQYF. CDR3 coding DNA: TGCAGCGTTGAACTGGGGGTGGAGAACACAGATACGCAGTATTTT.

This clone was observed a handful of times. A much more abundant neighbour one base away suggests this may be a read error. This chain connects TRBV6-5 to TRBJ2-3; D gene uncertain. V lost 6 bases to trimming and J lost 0 bases, with 4 bases between them. Germline values: CDR1 MNHEY, CDR2 SVGAGI. The CDR3 is made up of 12 amino acids. The CDR3 protein is CASSLSTDTQYF. The CDR3 DNA sequence: TGTGCCAGCAGCCTCAGCACAGATACGCAGTATTTT.

This clone was detected only a few times. The chain is built from TRBV28 and TRBJ2-7; 7 nucleotides line up with TRBD1. CDR1 and CDR2 from the germline V gene are MDHEN and SYDVKM. There are 15 residues in the CDR3. With 6 bases clipped from V and 1 base from J, the junction kept 9 bases outside the gene matches. The CDR3 DNA reads TGTGCCAGCAGGCCCCGGACAGGTGTTTCCTACGAGCAGTACTTC. This translates into CASRPRTGVSYEQYF.

This clone was counted a few times. The CDR3 protein is CASSSGLDEQYF. CDR3 nucleotide sequence: TGTGCCAGCAGTTCCGGACTCGACGAGCAGTACTTC. The chain carries TRBV6-5 and TRBJ2-7; weak D call: TRBD2 (5 bases). Germline values: CDR1 MNHEY, CDR2 SVGAGI. There are 12 residues in the CDR3. V was clipped by 4 bases and J by 5 bases, with 9 bases between them.

The rearrangement uses TRBV9 and TRBJ2-3, with D maybe TRBD2 (5 bases). In germline, CDR1 is SGDLS, CDR2 YYNGEE. The CDR3 is 16 amino acids. Trimming cost V 0 bases and J 3 bases, with 14 bases left between them. CDR3 residues: CASSVERDIGTDTQYF. DNA for the CDR3: TGTGCCAGCAGCGTAGAGAGGGATATCGGTACAGATACGCAGTATTTT.

The rearrangement joins TRBV6-1 to TRBJ2-7; D remains ambiguous. The CDR3 totals 16 residues. V shed 3 bases and J shed 2 bases, with 17 bases lying between them. In germline, CDR1 is MNHNS, CDR2 SASEGT. The CDR3 coding sequence is TGTGCCAGCAGTGATCCTCACCTATCCCTACCCTACGAGCAGTACTTC. Its protein product is CASSDPHLSLPYEQYF.

The chain uses TRBV20-1 and TRBJ2-5; D gene ambiguous. Germline loops: CDR1 DFQATT, CDR2 SNEGSKA (reference sequence). Trimming removed 5 bases at V and 3 bases at J, with 7 bases between. CDR3 length equals 11 residues. The CDR3 spells CSADPEETQYF. In nucleotides, the CDR3 is TGCAGTGCTGACCCTGAAGAGACCCAGTACTTC.

The sample holds a few counts of this clone. The chain joins TRBV7-2 to TRBJ2-5; D might be TRBD1 or TRBD2, each matching 6 bases. Germline V gives CDR1 SGHTA, CDR2 FQGNSA. This CDR3 comprises 14 residues. Trimming removed 0 bases at V and 6 bases at J, with 11 bases between. The CDR3 region is CASSLAQGRQTQYF. In nucleotides, the CDR3 is TGTGCCAGCAGCTTAGCGCAGGGGAGGCAGACCCAGTACTTC.

Many counts were recorded for this clone. The rearrangement uses TRBV5-4 and TRBJ2-1; 9 nucleotides line up with TRBD2. Unmatched junction bases numbered 8, after V lost 2 bases and J lost 8 bases. The length of the CDR3 is 15 residues. Germline V gives CDR1 SGHNT, CDR2 YYREEE (reference sequence). For the CDR3, the DNA is TGTGCCAGCAGCTTAGCTGGGACTAGCAGGGATGAGCAGTTCTTC. This encodes CASSLAGTSRDEQFF.

This clone has more than one count but fewer than ten. The chain couples TRBV19 to TRBJ2-3; D not resolved. V lost 10 bases and J lost 3, with 11 bases in between. Germline loops: CDR1 LNHDA, CDR2 SQIVND (reference sequence). The CDR3 length is 12 residues. This CDR3 is CATSARTDTQYF. Here the CDR3 DNA reads TGTGCCACCTCCGCTCGAACAGATACGCAGTATTTT.

The chain joins TRBV11-2 to TRBJ2-7, with 8 bases aligning to TRBD1. CDR3 length: 12 amino acids. CDR1 and CDR2 from the germline V gene are SGHAT and FQNNGV. Unmatched junction bases numbered 5, after V lost 6 bases and J lost 7 bases. The CDR3 loop is CASRGQGGEQYF. The CDR3 nucleotides are TGTGCCAGCAGAGGACAGGGCGGGGAGCAGTACTTC.

This clone was detected a few times. The genes are TRBV29-1 and TRBJ2-7, with 11 nucleotides matching TRBD1. V was pared by 2 bases and J by 3 bases, with 3 bases of the junction left unmatched. The germline CDR1 and CDR2 sequences are SQVTM and ANQGSEA. This CDR3 has 14 amino acids. The chain's CDR3 is CSVERTGGGYEQYF. The CDR3 nucleotides are TGCAGCGTTGAAAGGACAGGGGGCGGCTACGAGCAGTACTTC.

This clone was picked up many times. This chain uses TRBV18 with TRBJ2-6, with TRBD1 matching 9 bases. Germline V gene lookup returns CDR1 KGHSH and CDR2 LQKENI. The V segment lost 3 bases and the J segment 1 base; nucleotides outside the gene matches: 10. This CDR3 contains 19 residues. This chain's CDR3 is CASSPPEGQGRSGANVLTF. For the CDR3, the DNA is TGTGCCAGCTCACCCCCGGAGGGACAGGGACGGTCTGGGGCCAACGTCCTGACTTTC.

The CDR3 is CASSLAGITEAFF. For the CDR3, the DNA is TGTGCCAGCAGCTTGGCCGGGATCACTGAAGCTTTCTTT. The rearrangement uses TRBV5-6 and TRBJ1-1; D is unresolved. V lost 0 bases and J lost 4, with 7 bases in between. The CDR3 runs 13 residues. Germline V gene data show CDR1 as SGHDT and CDR2 as YYEEEE.

This clone has ten or more counts. The chain carries TRBV29-1 and TRBJ1-1; perhaps TRBD1 as D (6 bases). Germline V gene sequence: CDR1 SQVTM, CDR2 ANQGSEA. The CDR3 consists of 14 residues. With 3 bases removed from V and 5 bases from J, the gap between germline ends came to 16 bases. In DNA, the CDR3 is TGCAGCGTTGATGCGGGCAGGGGCAGAACTGAAGCTTTCTTT. Translated, it gives CSVDAGRGRTEAFF.

The chain couples TRBV6-5 to TRBJ1-5; D not certain. Looked up from germline, CDR1 is MNHEY and CDR2 is SVGAGI. This CDR3 comprises 12 residues. The V gene lost 3 bases and the J gene lost 6 bases, with 6 bases spanning the gap. CDR3 residues: CASSYTGQPQHF. The CDR3 nucleotides are TGTGCCAGCAGTTATACGGGTCAGCCCCAGCATTTT.

The rearrangement joins TRBV7-7 to TRBJ2-5, with TRBD1 identical over 9 bases. This CDR3 has 14 amino acids. Germline CDR1 reads SSHAT; CDR2 reads FNYEAQ (reference sequence). The ends lost 4 bases at V and 4 bases at J; junction bases unmatched: 4. CDR3 region: CASSSHRGRETQYF. In DNA, the CDR3 is TGTGCCAGCAGCTCCCACAGGGGGCGAGAGACCCAGTACTTC.